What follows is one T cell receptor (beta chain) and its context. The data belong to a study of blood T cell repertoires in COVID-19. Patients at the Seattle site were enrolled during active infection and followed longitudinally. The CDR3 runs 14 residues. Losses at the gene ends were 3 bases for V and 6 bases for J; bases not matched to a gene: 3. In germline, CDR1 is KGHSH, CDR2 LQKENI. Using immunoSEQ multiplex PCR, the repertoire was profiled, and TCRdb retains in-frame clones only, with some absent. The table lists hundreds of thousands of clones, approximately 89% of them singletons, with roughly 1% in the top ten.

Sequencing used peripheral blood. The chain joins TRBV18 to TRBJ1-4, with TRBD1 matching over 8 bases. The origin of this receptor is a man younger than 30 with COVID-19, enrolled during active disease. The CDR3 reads CASSPTGVHEKLFF. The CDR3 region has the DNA TGTGCCAGCTCACCGACAGGGGTCCATGAAAAACTGTTTTTT.